Listed below are T cell receptor beta chains from one sample, sequenced in a study of a mutant IDH1 vaccine in newly diagnosed glioma. No antigens are known for them. Measured with immunoSEQ multiplex PCR; TCRdb has only the in-frame clones, and not every one. The data hold 10,000 to 15,000 clones, with just over 75% observed a single time. Here the sequenced sample was PBMCs, taken from a glioma patient whose treatment included an IDH1 peptide vaccine. The receptors were gathered from a woman between 40 and 55 years old with glioma. The CDR3 runs from the conserved cysteine through the conserved F or W. D genes are given only for firm matches. Part of the rows lack a size; the others show once, few, many or a class for expanded clones.

V gene: TRBV27
clone size: .
J gene: TRBJ1-4
D gene: TRBD1
CDR3 DNA: TGTGCCAGCAGTTTCCGTTCAGGGGGCAGAGAAAAACTGTTTTTT
CDR3 protein: CASSFRSGGREKLFF

V gene: TRBV5-1
clone size: .
J gene: TRBJ2-2
D gene: .
CDR3 DNA: TGCGCCAGCAGAAAAGACACAGCGCACACCGGGGAGCTGTTTTTT
CDR3 protein: CASRKDTAHTGELFF

V gene: TRBV6-1
clone size: .
J gene: TRBJ2-6
D gene: .
CDR3 DNA: TGTGCCACCCTATTCTCTGGGGCCAACGTCCTGACTTTC
CDR3 protein: CATLFSGANVLTF

V gene: TRBV15
clone size: .
J gene: TRBJ2-3
D gene: .
CDR3 DNA: TGTGCCACCAGCCGCCGTTCGACAGGTGGCGGAGATACGCAGTATTTT
CDR3 protein: CATSRRSTGGGDTQYF

V gene: TRBV14
clone size: .
J gene: TRBJ1-2
D gene: .
CDR3 DNA: TGTGCCAGCAGCCAAGCCTCGGGTCCGACTGGCTACACCTTC
CDR3 protein: CASSQASGPTGYTF

V gene: TRBV7-9
clone size: .
J gene: TRBJ2-1
D gene: .
CDR3 DNA: TGTGCCAGCAGCGGGGGCAGGGCCTACAATGAGCAGTTCTTC
CDR3 protein: CASSGGRAYNEQFF

V gene: TRBV29-1
clone size: .
J gene: TRBJ1-1
D gene: .
CDR3 DNA: TGCAGCGCTGGGTCCTTTTCTGAAGCTTTCTTT
CDR3 protein: CSAGSFSEAFF

V gene: TRBV13
clone size: .
J gene: TRBJ2-7
D gene: .
CDR3 DNA: TGTGCCAGCAGATCCGGACGGTCCTACGAGCAGTACTTC
CDR3 protein: CASRSGRSYEQYF

V gene: TRBV5-6
clone size: .
J gene: TRBJ2-7
D gene: .
CDR3 DNA: TGTGCCAGCAGCTTGGAGACCGAGCAGTACTTC
CDR3 protein: CASSLETEQYF

V gene: TRBV6-5
clone size: .
J gene: TRBJ1-1
D gene: TRBD1
CDR3 DNA: TGTGCCAGCAGGAGGACAGGGGGCAGCACTGAAGCTTTCTTT
CDR3 protein: CASRRTGGSTEAFF

V gene: TRBV5-3
clone size: .
J gene: TRBJ2-5
D gene: .
CDR3 DNA: TGTGCCAGAAGCGTCAGGGGGGCCGAGACCCAGTACTTC
CDR3 protein: CARSVRGAETQYF

V gene: TRBV28
clone size: .
J gene: TRBJ2-5
D gene: .
CDR3 DNA: TGTGCCAGCAGTTTAAAATTTTGGGTAGAGACCCAGTACTTC
CDR3 protein: CASSLKFWVETQYF

V gene: TRBV4-2
clone size: .
J gene: TRBJ2-1
D gene: TRBD2
CDR3 DNA: TGTGCCAGCAGCCAGCAAGCGGGAGGGTTCAATGAGCAGTTCTTC
CDR3 protein: CASSQQAGGFNEQFF

V gene: TRBV7-2
clone size: .
J gene: TRBJ1-1
D gene: TRBD1
CDR3 DNA: TGTGCCAGCAGCTTAGGACAGGGGGGAATGAACACTGAAGCTTTCTTT
CDR3 protein: CASSLGQGGMNTEAFF

V gene: TRBV5-6
clone size: once
J gene: TRBJ2-3
D gene: .
CDR3 DNA: TGTGCCAGCAGCTTAGGGAGGGGGGTTTTAGGAGATACGCAGTATTTT
CDR3 protein: CASSLGRGVLGDTQYF

V gene: TRBV9
clone size: .
J gene: TRBJ2-5
D gene: TRBD1
CDR3 DNA: TGTGCCAGCAGCGTCGACAGGGGGGGCGAGACCCAGTACTTC
CDR3 protein: CASSVDRGGETQYF

V gene: TRBV27
clone size: .
J gene: TRBJ2-5
D gene: .
CDR3 DNA: TGTGCCAGCAGGCCTACGGGCCGACAAGAGACCCAGTACTTC
CDR3 protein: CASRPTGRQETQYF

V gene: TRBV6-5
clone size: .
J gene: TRBJ2-7
D gene: .
CDR3 DNA: TGTGCCAGCAGTTACTCGATGGGGTACGAGCAGTACTTC
CDR3 protein: CASSYSMGYEQYF

V gene: TRBV7-2
clone size: .
J gene: TRBJ1-6
D gene: .
CDR3 DNA: TGTGCCAGCAGCTTCAAAGGGCTTGGATCACCCCTCCACTTT
CDR3 protein: CASSFKGLGSPLHF